What follows are 3 T cell receptor beta chains derived from one specimen sequenced in a study of OX40 agonist ivuxolimab in advanced cancers. Produced via immunoSEQ multiplex PCR; TCRdb's table is partial and in-frame only. Altogether about 52,000 clones are present, roughly 83% being singletons, with the ten largest covering around 12%. The sequencing used CD4+ or CD8+ T cells sorted from blood, collected in a trial of the OX40 agonist ivuxolimab. These receptors all come from an adult with an advanced solid tumor such as melanoma, head and neck, liver or kidney cancer.

This clone was found a few times. J is TRBJ2-5 and V is TRBV30; TRBD1 might be the D (6 bases). V was trimmed by 3 bases and J by 3 bases, leaving 14 bases between them. This CDR3 is built from 14 residues. Germline assignment: CDR1 GTSNPN and CDR2 SVGIG (reference sequence). The CDR3 region is CAWSGSGQKETQYF. In DNA, the CDR3 is TGTGCCTGGAGCGGATCCGGACAGAAAGAGACCCAGTACTTC.

This chain connects TRBV19 to TRBJ2-1; 7 bases fit TRBD2. CDR1 LNHDA and CDR2 SQIVND come from the germline V gene (reference sequence). V gave up 5 bases and J gave up 6 bases; unmatched junction bases: 16. This CDR3 has 17 residues. The CDR3 sequence is CASSGLARGRGSNEQFF. The CDR3 DNA sequence: TGTGCCAGTAGTGGCCTAGCTCGCGGGAGAGGGAGCAATGAGCAGTTCTTC.

The gene calls are TRBV7-2 and TRBJ1-4; D gene ambiguous. V gave up 4 bases and J gave up 3 bases, with 12 bases separating them. The CDR3 has 15 amino acids. Germline-derived CDR1 and CDR2 are SGHTA and FQGNSA. CDR3: CASSSRLKPNEKLFF. As DNA, the CDR3 is TGTGCCAGCAGCTCACGACTAAAACCTAATGAAAAACTGTTTTTT.